This T cell receptor (beta chain) was captured in a study of shared clonotypes between healthy human individuals. The study's findings and limits: Richness estimates generally favored naive over memory subsets.

In this sample, this clone turned up a few times. Its cognate antigen is unknown. The data were produced by immunoSEQ multiplex PCR, yet TCRdb's version contains in-frame clones alone and is incomplete. The sample lists some 900,000 clones, around 80% occurring once. With V trimmed by 6 bases and J by 7 bases, 1 base remained unmatched. The CDR3 covers 13 residues. Germline V gives CDR1 SNHLY, CDR2 FYNNEI. The sequencing input was memory CD4+ T cells sorted from blood. Indicated subset: CD45RA-negative fraction. The TCR originated in a man between 18 and 35 years old in good health. The rearrangement links TRBV2 to TRBJ1-6, with 9 bases matching TRBD1. CDR3 sequence (DNA): TGTGCCAGCAGAGGGACAGGGAATTCACCCCTCCACTTT. It translates to CASRGTGNSPLHF.